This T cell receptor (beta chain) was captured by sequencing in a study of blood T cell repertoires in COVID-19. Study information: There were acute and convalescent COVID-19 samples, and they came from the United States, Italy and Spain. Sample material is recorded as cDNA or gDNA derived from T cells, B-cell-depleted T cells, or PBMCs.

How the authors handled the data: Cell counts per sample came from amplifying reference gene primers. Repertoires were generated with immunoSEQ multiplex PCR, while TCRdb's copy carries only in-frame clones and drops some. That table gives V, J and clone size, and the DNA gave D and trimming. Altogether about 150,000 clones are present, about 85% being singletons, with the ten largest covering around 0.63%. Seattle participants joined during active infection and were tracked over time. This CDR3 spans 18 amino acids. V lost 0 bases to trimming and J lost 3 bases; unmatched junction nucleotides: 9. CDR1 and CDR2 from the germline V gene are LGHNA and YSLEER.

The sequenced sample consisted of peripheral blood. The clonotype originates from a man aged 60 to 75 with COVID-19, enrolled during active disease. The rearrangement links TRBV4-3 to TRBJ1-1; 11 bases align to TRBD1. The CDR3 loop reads CASSQDLDRGRGDTEAFF. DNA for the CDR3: TGCGCCAGCAGCCAAGATCTGGACAGGGGGCGCGGGGACACTGAAGCTTTCTTT.